The present entry profiles one TCR beta chain with its context. Its matching antigen is unknown. The V and J ends lost 4 bases and 2 bases respectively, with 10 bases between them. The V gene's germline CDR1 is SGHDT and CDR2 YYEEEE. The CDR3 spans 14 residues. This sample is drawn from a study of lymphopenia after photon versus proton radiotherapy. The study's findings and limits: Proton therapy kept repertoires fairly stable, unlike photons, which gained effector/memory cells. Post-nadir diversity loss with photons came from oligoclonal expansion, particularly CD8+ Temra cells.

The protocol was immunoSEQ multiplex PCR, while the TCRdb copy is restricted to in-frame clones and leaves out a portion. This table holds tens of thousands of clones, around 83% found once. Specimen: peripheral blood, collected from a patient treated with proton-based radiotherapy. V gene TRBV5-6 combines with J gene TRBJ1-5, with D perhaps matching TRBD1 (6 bases). The receptor comes from a man in his 60s with pancreatic cancer. In DNA form, the CDR3 reads TGTGCCAGCAGCCGCAGGGGTGGCAATCAGCCCCAGCATTTT. Translating it yields CASSRRGGNQPQHF.